Below, one T cell receptor (beta chain) is given with its context. Antigen: not known. The data derive from a study of pediatric ulcerative colitis. Study-level results: Substantially fewer templates came from a couple of patients' blood samples.

Sequenced by immunoSEQ multiplex PCR; TCRdb stores in-frame clones only, minus some. The table shows around 64,000 clones, with 77% occurring only once. The V gene lost 1 base and the J gene lost 4 bases, with 7 bases spanning the gap. Germline V gene data show CDR1 as MNHEY and CDR2 as SMNVEV (reference sequence). This CDR3 is built from 14 residues. Material: blood. The genes are TRBV27 and TRBJ1-4; D is undetermined. This receptor was identified in a boy aged 5-17 years with moderate ulcerative colitis. In DNA, the CDR3 is TGTGCCAGCAGTTTATACTGGAATAATGAAAAACTGTTTTTT. Its protein product is CASSLYWNNEKLFF.